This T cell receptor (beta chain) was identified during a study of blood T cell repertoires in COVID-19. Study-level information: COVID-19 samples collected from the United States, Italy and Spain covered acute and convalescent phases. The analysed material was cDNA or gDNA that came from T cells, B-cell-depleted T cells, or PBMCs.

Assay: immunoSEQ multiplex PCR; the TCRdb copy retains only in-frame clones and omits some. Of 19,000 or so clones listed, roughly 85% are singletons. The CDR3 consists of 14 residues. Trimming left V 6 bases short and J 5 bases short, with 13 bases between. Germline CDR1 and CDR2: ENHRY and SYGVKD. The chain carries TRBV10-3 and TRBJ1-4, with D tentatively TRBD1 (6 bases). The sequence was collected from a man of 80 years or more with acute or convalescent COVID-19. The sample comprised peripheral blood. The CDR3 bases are TGTGCCATCAGCTCCGGGACAATAAATGAAAAACTGTTTTTT. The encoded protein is CAISSGTINEKLFF.